This T cell receptor (beta chain) was obtained from a study of cytomegalovirus exposure and HLA in healthy donors. Study summary: A prior study identified 90 million to 120 million unique TCR beta sequences from about 179 million T cells. Study observations and caveats: After further analysis at a later stage, 16,951 TCR beta sequences were associated with HLA alleles at 0.05 false discovery rate. Data from an earlier analysis indicated that most TCR beta V segments were productive either about 87% or about 30% of the time.

This clone has a handful of counts. Its antigen remains unidentified. The V segment lost 5 bases and the J segment 5 bases; nucleotides outside the gene matches: 2. Germline V lookup: CDR1 MNHEY, CDR2 SVGAGI. The CDR3 spans 14 residues. PCR employed 60 Vbeta and 13 Jbeta primers. Clones were sequenced by immunoSEQ multiplex PCR, and TCRdb holds only the in-frame ones, with some missing. The data hold 100,000 to 150,000 clones, with 81% observed a single time. The rearrangement uses TRBV6-5 and TRBJ1-4, with 10 bases fitting TRBD1. This TCR derives from a man younger than 35 in good health and CMV-seronegative. The sequenced sample was PBMCs. The CDR3 region is CASSPGQGNEKLFF. The CDR3 region has the DNA TGTGCCAGCAGTCCGGGACAGGGGAATGAAAAACTGTTTTTT.